Sequencing of this TCR beta chain was carried out in a study of cytomegalovirus exposure and HLA in healthy donors. Study-level points and caveats: A link between a missense DCLRE1C variant and TCR beta V- and J-gene trimming emerged from a later analysis.

On this clone itself: As yet, its antigen is unknown.

The CDR3 has 17 residues. The ends lost 0 bases at V and 0 bases at J; junction bases unmatched: 5. CDR1 is LGHNA, CDR2 YNFKEQ, per germline. The PCR used 60 Vbeta and 13 Jbeta primers. Some clones are missing from TCRdb's copy, which holds only in-frame ones; the method was immunoSEQ multiplex PCR. Its listing shows about 210,000 clones. Sequenced sample: PBMCs. The chain links TRBV4-2 to TRBJ1-2, with TRBD1 matching 9 bases. This receptor was obtained from a woman in her 30s in good health and CMV-seropositive. CDR3 coding DNA: TGTGCCAGCAGCCAAGATTTGGGGACAGGGTCTAACTATGGCTACACCTTC. This translates into CASSQDLGTGSNYGYTF.